Listed below are T cell receptor beta chains from one sample, sequenced in a study of blood T cell repertoires in COVID-19. Generated by immunoSEQ multiplex PCR, the TCRdb table keeps only in-frame clones and is missing some. The sample yields 85,000 to 130,000 clones, about 89% seen once. The source material was peripheral blood. The origin of the receptors is a human donor in a cohort sampled during active COVID-19. Both conserved end residues are part of each CDR3. D genes are given only for firm matches. Clone sizes are given selectively: once, few, many, or a class where the clone is expanded.

abundance	v_gene	j_gene	d_gene	CDR3aa
.	TRBV7-9	TRBJ1-3	TRBD1	CASSPGQGRNTIYF
.	TRBV14	TRBJ2-1	TRBD2	CASSQVLGLAGEYEQFF
.	TRBV19	TRBJ2-3	.	CASSTLTMAGTPDTQYF
.	TRBV6-5	TRBJ2-5	.	CASSYSGHTGRETQYF
.	TRBV5-8	TRBJ1-1	.	CASSLYSRGDTEAFF
.	TRBV27	TRBJ2-4	TRBD2	CASSLGTSGPKNIQYF
.	TRBV28	TRBJ2-7	TRBD2	CASSLPHSGASYEQYF
.	TRBV10-3	TRBJ2-4	.	CAISESHRQGGTKNIQYF
.	TRBV28	TRBJ1-3	.	CASSGQGRGNTIYF
.	TRBV6-1	TRBJ2-1	TRBD2	CASSGAAGGAHNEQFF
.	TRBV19	TRBJ2-4	TRBD1	CASRNLGQLAKNIQYF
.	TRBV5-6	TRBJ2-1	.	CASSSPQRAYNEQFF
.	TRBV6-5	TRBJ1-6	.	CATADTYNSPLHF
.	TRBV30	TRBJ2-7	TRBD2	CAWSRGGYEQYF
.	TRBV5-6	TRBJ2-3	TRBD2	CARRRGGRVGAGSDTQYF
.	TRBV6-1	TRBJ2-5	.	CASSEARGLEETQYF
once	TRBV4-1	TRBJ2-3	.	CASSHVRDTQYF
.	TRBV2	TRBJ1-2	TRBD1	CASSENLRDRGHGYTF
.	TRBV6-6	TRBJ2-7	TRBD1	CASSLGGLEFFF
.	TRBV5-1	TRBJ2-5	.	CASSLGAYSPYQETQYF
.	TRBV27	TRBJ1-6	.	CAKQGPTGNSPLHF
.	TRBV18	TRBJ2-3	TRBD1	CASSGQGASTDTQYF
.	TRBV7-3	TRBJ1-1	.	CASSLDSMNTEAFF
.	TRBV11-2	TRBJ2-7	TRBD2	CASSLEQGGYEQYF
.	TRBV5-1	TRBJ2-5	.	CASSFGGQETQYF
.	TRBV9	TRBJ1-2	.	CASSPGGVDGYTF
.	TRBV24-1	TRBJ2-3	.	CATSPEGRDTQYF
.	TRBV19	TRBJ2-1	.	CASSRRDTGLGQFF
once	TRBV5-4	TRBJ2-3	TRBD2	CASSLELAGAVSTDTQYF
.	TRBV4-3	TRBJ2-7	TRBD2	CASSQGLAGGSYEQYF
.	TRBV6-1	TRBJ1-2	.	CASSETPGTTNYGYTF
.	TRBV12-3/TRBV12-4	TRBJ1-5	.	CASSSYSNQPQHF
.	TRBV18	TRBJ1-1	.	CASSPTGMVSEAFF
.	TRBV25-1	TRBJ1-2	TRBD1	CASRGRGRYGYTF
.	TRBV7-3	TRBJ2-1	TRBD2	CASSLTGGRAYNEQFF
.	TRBV4-1	TRBJ2-3	.	CASSQGRLEGTDTQYF
.	TRBV11-3	TRBJ2-1	.	CASSRPLSGDEQFF
.	TRBV10-3	TRBJ2-2	.	CAISAGQSANTGELFF
.	TRBV7-3	TRBJ2-2	.	CATCLAANTGELFF
.	TRBV7-6	TRBJ2-3	.	CASSYSRESTDTQYF
.	TRBV6-5	TRBJ1-1	.	CASSQQPNTEAFF
once	TRBV30	TRBJ2-5	TRBD2	CALSSGGHQETQYF
.	TRBV6-5	TRBJ1-1	.	CASMQGSHTEAFF